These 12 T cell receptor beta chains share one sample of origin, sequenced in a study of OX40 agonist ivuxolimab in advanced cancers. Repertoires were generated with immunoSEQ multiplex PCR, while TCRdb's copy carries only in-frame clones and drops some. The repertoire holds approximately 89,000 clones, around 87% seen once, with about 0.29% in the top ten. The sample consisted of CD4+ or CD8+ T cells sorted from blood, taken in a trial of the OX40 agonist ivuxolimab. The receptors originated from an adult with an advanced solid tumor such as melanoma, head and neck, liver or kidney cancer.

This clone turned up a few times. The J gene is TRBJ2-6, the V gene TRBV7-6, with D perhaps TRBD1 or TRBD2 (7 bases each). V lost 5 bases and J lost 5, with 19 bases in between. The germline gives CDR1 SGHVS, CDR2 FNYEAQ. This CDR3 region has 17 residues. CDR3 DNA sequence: TGTGCCAGCAGCGCCCGCCCGCAGGGGGGGAGGGCCAACGTCCTGACTTTC. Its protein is CASSARPQGGRANVLTF.

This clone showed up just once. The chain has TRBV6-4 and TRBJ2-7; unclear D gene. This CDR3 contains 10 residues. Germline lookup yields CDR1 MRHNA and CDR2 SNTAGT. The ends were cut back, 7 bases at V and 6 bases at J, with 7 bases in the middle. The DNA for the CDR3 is TGTGCCAGCACGAGTTGCGAGCAGTACTTC. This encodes CASTSCEQYF.

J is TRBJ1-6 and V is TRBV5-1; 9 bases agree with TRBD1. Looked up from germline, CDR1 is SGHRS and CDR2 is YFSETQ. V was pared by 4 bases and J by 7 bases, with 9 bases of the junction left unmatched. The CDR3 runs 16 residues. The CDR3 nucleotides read TGCGCCAGCAGCCCGAGAGGACAGGGGCGAAATTCACCCCTCCACTTT. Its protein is CASSPRGQGRNSPLHF.

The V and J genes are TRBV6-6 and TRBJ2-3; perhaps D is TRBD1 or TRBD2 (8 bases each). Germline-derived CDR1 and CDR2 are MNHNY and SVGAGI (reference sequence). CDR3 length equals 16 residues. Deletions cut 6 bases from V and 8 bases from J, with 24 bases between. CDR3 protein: CASRGQAGLDSVTQYF. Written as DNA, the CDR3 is TGTGCCAGCAGGGGACAGGCGGGACTAGATTCGGTTACGCAGTATTTT.

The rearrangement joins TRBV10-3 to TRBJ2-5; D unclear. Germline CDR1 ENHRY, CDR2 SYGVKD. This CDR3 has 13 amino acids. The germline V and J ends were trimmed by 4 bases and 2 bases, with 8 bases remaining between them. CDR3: CAISGRSQETQYF. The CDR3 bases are TGTGCCATCAGTGGGCGAAGTCAAGAGACCCAGTACTTC.

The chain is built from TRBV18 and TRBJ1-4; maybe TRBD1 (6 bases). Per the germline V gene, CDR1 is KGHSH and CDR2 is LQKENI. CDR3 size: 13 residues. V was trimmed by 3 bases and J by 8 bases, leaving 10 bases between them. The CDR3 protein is CASSPITGEKLFF. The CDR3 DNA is TGTGCCAGCTCACCTATTACAGGGGAAAAACTGTTTTTT. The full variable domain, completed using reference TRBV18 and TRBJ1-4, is NAGVMQNPRHLVRRRGQEARLRCSPMKGHSHVYWYRQLPEEGLKFMVYLQKENIIDESGMPKERFSAEFPKEGPSILRIQQVVRGDSAAYFCASSPITGEKLFFGSGTQLSVL.

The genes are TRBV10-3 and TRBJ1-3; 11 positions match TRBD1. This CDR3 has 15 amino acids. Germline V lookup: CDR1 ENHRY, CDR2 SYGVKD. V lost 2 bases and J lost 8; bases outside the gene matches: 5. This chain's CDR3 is CAISEIGTGGDTIYF. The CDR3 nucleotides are TGTGCCATCAGTGAGATCGGGACAGGGGGAGACACCATATATTTT.

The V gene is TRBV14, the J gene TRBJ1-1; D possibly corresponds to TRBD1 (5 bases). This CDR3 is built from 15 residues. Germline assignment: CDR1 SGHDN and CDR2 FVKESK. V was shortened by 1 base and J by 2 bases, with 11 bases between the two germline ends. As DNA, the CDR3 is TGTGCCAGCAGCCAAGCCGCCGGGGCTAACACTGAAGCTTTCTTT. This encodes CASSQAAGANTEAFF. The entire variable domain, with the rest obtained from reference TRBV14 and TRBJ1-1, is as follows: EAGVTQFPSHSVIEKGQTVTLRCDPISGHDNLYWYRRVMGKEIKFLLHFVKESKQDESGMPNNRFLAERTGGTYSTLKVQPAELEDSGVYFCASSQAAGANTEAFFGQGTRLTVV.

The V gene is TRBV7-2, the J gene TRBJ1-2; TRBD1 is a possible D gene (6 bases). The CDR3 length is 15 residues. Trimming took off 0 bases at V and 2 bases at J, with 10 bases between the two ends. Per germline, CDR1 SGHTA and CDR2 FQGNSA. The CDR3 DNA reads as TGTGCCAGCAGCTTAGCGGGGGCGGGGAACTATGGCTACACCTTC. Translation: CASSLAGAGNYGYTF.

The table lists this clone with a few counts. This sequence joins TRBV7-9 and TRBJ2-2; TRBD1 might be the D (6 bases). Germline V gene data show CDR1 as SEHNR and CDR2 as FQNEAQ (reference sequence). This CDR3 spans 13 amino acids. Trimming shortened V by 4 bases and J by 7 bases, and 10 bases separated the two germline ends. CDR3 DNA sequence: TGTGCCAGCAGCTCTCAGGGGCTCGGGGAGCTGTTTTTT. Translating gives CASSSQGLGELFF.

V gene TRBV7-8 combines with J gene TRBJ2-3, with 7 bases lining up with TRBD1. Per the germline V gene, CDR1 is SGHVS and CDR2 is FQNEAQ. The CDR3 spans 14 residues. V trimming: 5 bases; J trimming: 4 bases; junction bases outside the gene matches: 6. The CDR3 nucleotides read TGTGCCAGCAGCCCACCGGGACAGCCAGATACGCAGTATTTT. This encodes CASSPPGQPDTQYF.

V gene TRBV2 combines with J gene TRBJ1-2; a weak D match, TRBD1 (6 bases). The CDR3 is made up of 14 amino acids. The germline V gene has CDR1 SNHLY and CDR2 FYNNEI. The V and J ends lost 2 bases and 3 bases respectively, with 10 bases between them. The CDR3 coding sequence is TGTGCCAGCAGTGAAAGGGGGAGCGACTATGGCTACACCTTC. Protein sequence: CASSERGSDYGYTF. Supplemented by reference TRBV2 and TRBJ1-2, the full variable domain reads EPEVTQTPSHQVTQMGQEVILRCVPISNHLYFYWYRQILGQKVEFLVSFYNNEISEKSEIFDDQFSVERPDGSNFTLKIRSTKLEDSAMYFCASSERGSDYGYTFGSGTRLTVV.